A selection of T cell receptor beta chains follows, all from one sample in a study of blood T cell repertoires in COVID-19. TCRdb keeps only in-frame clones here, not all; method: immunoSEQ multiplex PCR. This table has about 220,000 clones, about four fifths appearing once. Sequenced input: peripheral blood. These receptors were taken from a woman aged 55-75 years with acute or convalescent COVID-19. Each CDR3 is given with its conserved first and last residue. Fields, in order: V gene, D gene, J gene, clone size, CDR3 DNA, CDR3 protein. The D gene is left open where the match is weak. Clone size is not always given. Where it is, it says once, few, many or a class for expanded clones.

TRBV19	TRBD2	TRBJ2-2	once	TGTGCCAGTCGCAATAGGGGAGGGCCCACCGGGGAGCTGTTTTTT	CASRNRGGPTGELFF
TRBV6-5	TRBD1	TRBJ1-2	-	TGTGCCAGCAGTCACAGGGGTGGTGGCTACACCTTC	CASSHRGGGYTF
TRBV15	TRBD2	TRBJ2-1	once	TGTGCCACCAGCAGGGGGGGACTAGCGGGGTTTAATGAGCAGTTCTTC	CATSRGGLAGFNEQFF
TRBV7-8	-	TRBJ1-1	-	TGTGCCAGCAGCTTATATTCCGGGGGGAACACTGAAGCTTTCTTT	CASSLYSGGNTEAFF
TRBV19	TRBD1	TRBJ2-6	few	TGTGCCAGTAGCCAGCCTACGGGACAGGCCTTTAGTTACGGGGCCAACGTCCTGACTTTC	CASSQPTGQAFSYGANVLTF
TRBV7-2	TRBD1	TRBJ1-2	-	TGTGCCAGCAGCTTAGTGACCGGGACAGCCTATGGCTACACCTTC	CASSLVTGTAYGYTF
TRBV5-1	TRBD2	TRBJ2-3	-	TGCGCCAGCAGCTCCCCCCCCCGACTAGCGGGGTTGCTAGATACGCAGTATTTT	CASSSPPRLAGLLDTQYF
TRBV4-1	-	TRBJ1-1	-	TGCGCCAGCAGCCCCCAGAGGGGGATGAAGTTTTCTGAAGCTTTCTTT	CASSPQRGMKFSEAFF
TRBV6-5	TRBD1	TRBJ1-2	-	TGTGCCAGCAGCCCACAGGGGAGCTATGGCTACACCTTC	CASSPQGSYGYTF
TRBV14	TRBD1	TRBJ2-7	-	TGTGCCAGCAGCCGACGGACAGGGGAATACGAGCAGTACTTC	CASSRRTGEYEQYF
TRBV2	-	TRBJ1-1	-	TGTGCCAGCCAGCAGGCCGGGACCGGGACTATCCCCCACTTT	CASQQAGTGTIPHF
TRBV30	-	TRBJ1-6	-	TGTGCCTGGAGACAGGGCTATAATTCACCCCTCCACTTT	CAWRQGYNSPLHF
TRBV4-1	TRBD2	TRBJ2-2	-	TGCGCCAGCAGCCCAACTAGCGGCTTCGGCACCGGGGAGCTGTTTTTT	CASSPTSGFGTGELFF